These T cell receptor beta chains were read from a single sample in a study of cytomegalovirus exposure and HLA in healthy donors. Profiled with immunoSEQ multiplex PCR; TCRdb holds only in-frame clones, not every one. The table shows under 150,000 clones, with approximately 87% occurring only once. Sequenced: PBMCs. The receptor set was obtained from a woman between 25 and 40 years old in good health and CMV-seronegative. Both conserved end residues are part of each CDR3. The D gene is left open where the match is weak.

j_call v_call d_call cdr3_nt cdr3_aa
TRBJ1-2 TRBV2 NA TGTGCCAGCAGCCAAGGCCCCAGCGACACCTTC CASSQGPSDTF
TRBJ1-1 TRBV28 TRBD1 TGTGCCACCATCAGGGGGGTCGAAGCTTTCTTT CATIRGVEAFF
TRBJ2-7 TRBV2 NA TGTGCCAGCAGTGGGAGGGATATTTCCTACGAGCAGTACTTC CASSGRDISYEQYF
TRBJ2-7 TRBV30 TRBD1 TGTGCCTGGAGTATAGACAGGGCCGAGCAGTACTTC CAWSIDRAEQYF
TRBJ2-7 TRBV13 TRBD1 TGTGCCAGCAGCCCCGGACAGGGGGCACTCTACGAGCAGTACTTC CASSPGQGALYEQYF
TRBJ2-1 TRBV6-6 NA TGTGCCAGCAGTTCACTAGAGCCCTCCTACAATGAGCAGTTCTTC CASSSLEPSYNEQFF
TRBJ2-7 TRBV7-2 NA TGTGCCAGCAGCTGGCTGGAGGGCGGATACGAGCAGTACTTC CASSWLEGGYEQYF
TRBJ2-7 TRBV19 NA TGTGCCAGTAGTATGTTCTACATGGGAGACGAGCAGTACTTC CASSMFYMGDEQYF
TRBJ2-7 TRBV28 NA TGTGCCAGCAGTTTTGTCAGAACCTACGAGCAGTACTTC CASSFVRTYEQYF
TRBJ1-4 TRBV6-5 NA TGTGCCAGCAGTTACAACCAGCGGGAACTGTTTTTT CASSYNQRELFF
TRBJ2-7 TRBV9 NA TGTGCCAGCAGCATAACAGGGAGCCCCAACGAGCAGTACTTC CASSITGSPNEQYF
TRBJ2-3 TRBV10-3 TRBD1 TGTGCCATCATGAGGCAGGGGGCGCGAGCAGATACGCAGTATTTT CAIMRQGARADTQYF
TRBJ2-1 TRBV9 NA TGTGCCAGCAGCGTAGCGTGGGGGGATGAGCAGTTCTTC CASSVAWGDEQFF